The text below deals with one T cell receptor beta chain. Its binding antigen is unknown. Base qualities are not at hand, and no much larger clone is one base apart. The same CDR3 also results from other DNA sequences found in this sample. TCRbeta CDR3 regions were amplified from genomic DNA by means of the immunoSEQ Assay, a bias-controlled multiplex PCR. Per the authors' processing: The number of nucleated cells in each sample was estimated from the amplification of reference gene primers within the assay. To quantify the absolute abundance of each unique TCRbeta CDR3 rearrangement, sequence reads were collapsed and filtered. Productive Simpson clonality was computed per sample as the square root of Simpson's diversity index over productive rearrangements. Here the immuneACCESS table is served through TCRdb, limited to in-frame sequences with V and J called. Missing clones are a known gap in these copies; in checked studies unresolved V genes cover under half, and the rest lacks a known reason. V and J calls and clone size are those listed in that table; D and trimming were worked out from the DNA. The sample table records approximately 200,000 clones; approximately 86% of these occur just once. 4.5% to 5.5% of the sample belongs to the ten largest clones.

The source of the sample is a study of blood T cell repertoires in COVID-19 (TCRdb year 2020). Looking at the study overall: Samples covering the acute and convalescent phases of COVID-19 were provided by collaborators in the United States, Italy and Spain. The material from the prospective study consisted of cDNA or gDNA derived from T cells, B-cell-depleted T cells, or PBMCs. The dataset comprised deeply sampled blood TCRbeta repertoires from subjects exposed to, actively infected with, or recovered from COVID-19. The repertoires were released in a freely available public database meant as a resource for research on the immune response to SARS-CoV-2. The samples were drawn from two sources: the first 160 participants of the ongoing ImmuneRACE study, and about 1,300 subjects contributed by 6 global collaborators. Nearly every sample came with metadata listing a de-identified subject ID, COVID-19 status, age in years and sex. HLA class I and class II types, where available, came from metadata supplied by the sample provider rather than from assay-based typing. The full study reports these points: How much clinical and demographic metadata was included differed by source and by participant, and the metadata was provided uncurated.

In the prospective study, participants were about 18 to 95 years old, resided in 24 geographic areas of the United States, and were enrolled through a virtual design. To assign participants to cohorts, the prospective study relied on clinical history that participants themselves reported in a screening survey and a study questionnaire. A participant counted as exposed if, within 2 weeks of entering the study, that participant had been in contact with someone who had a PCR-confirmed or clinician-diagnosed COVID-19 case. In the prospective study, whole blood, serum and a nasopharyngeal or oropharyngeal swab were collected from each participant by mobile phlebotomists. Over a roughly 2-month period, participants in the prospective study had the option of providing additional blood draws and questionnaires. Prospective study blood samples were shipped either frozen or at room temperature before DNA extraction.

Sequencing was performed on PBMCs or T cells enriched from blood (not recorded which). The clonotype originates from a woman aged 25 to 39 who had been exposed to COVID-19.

The CDR3 protein is CASSLSSSNQPQHF. The DNA sequence reads TGTGCCAGCAGTTTATCCAGTAGCAATCAGCCCCAGCATTTT. Recombination linked TRBV28 to TRBJ1-5, with no D gene named confidently. Reading from cysteine to phenylalanine, the CDR3 counts 14 amino acids. Only CDR3 DNA is held: 42 bases, read in frame from base 1. V and J lose 1 base and 0 bases, and a span of 4 bases separates them. The germline V gene specifies MDHEN as CDR1 and SYDVKM as CDR2.